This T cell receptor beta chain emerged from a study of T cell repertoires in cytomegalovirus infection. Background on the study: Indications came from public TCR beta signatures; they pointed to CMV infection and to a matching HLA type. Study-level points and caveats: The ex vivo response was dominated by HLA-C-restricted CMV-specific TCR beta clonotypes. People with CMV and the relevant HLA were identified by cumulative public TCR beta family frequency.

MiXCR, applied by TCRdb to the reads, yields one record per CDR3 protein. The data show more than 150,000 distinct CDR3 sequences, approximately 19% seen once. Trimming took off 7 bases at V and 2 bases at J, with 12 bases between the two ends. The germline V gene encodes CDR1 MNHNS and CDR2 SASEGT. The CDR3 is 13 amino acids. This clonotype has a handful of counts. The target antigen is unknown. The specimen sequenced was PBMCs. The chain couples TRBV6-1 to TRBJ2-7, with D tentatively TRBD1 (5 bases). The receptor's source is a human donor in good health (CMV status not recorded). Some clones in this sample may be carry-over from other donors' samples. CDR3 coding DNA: TGTGCCAGCACAGGGCCACCGACCTACGAGCAGTACTTC. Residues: CASTGPPTYEQYF.